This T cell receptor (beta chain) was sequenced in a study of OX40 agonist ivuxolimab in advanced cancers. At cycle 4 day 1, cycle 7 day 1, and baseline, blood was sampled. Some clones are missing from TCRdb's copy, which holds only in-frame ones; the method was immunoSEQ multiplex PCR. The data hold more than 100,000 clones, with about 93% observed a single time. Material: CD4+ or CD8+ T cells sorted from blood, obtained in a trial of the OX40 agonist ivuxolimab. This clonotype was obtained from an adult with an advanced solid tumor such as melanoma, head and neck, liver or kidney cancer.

In DNA, the CDR3 is TGCGCCAGCAGCTTGACCGGAGTTCCCATCGATGAAGCTTTCTTT. Its protein is CASSLTGVPIDEAFF. The rearrangement joins TRBV5-1 to TRBJ1-1; D is unresolved. The germline V gene encodes CDR1 SGHRS and CDR2 YFSETQ. The CDR3 sequence is 15 residues long. Trimming cost V 1 base and J 7 bases, with 17 bases left between them.